The present T cell receptor (beta chain) was sequenced within a study of T cells in Graves' hyperthyroidism and ophthalmopathy. Amplified regions were TCR beta CDR3 sequences from RNA transcripts. The HTBI set primed first-round TCR CDR3 RT-PCR. TCRdb processed the multiplex PCR reads anew with MiXCR; each CDR3 protein has one entry. Altogether a few hundred thousand distinct CDR3 sequences are present, more than 13% being singletons, with the ten largest covering less than 35%. The patients, who ranged from 18 to 65 in age, presented with newly diagnosed hyperthyroidism lasting under 2 months. Clinical symptoms, serum thyroxine and TRAb, thyroid ultrasound and orbital computed tomography were used for the diagnoses. PBMCs were collected from an approximately 9.5 ml volume of fresh peripheral blood. Trimming removed 7 bases from V and 9 bases from J, with 9 bases in between. The germline gives CDR1 MNHNS, CDR2 SASEGT. The CDR3 loop spans 10 amino acids.

The sequencing sample was made of blood. The chain is built from TRBV6-1 and TRBJ2-5; no clear D gene. The receptor was derived from a woman aged 30 to 39 with Graves' hyperthyroidism. CDR3 protein: CASNSNPQYF. The CDR3 DNA sequence: TGTGCCAGCAATTCGAATCCCCAGTACTTC.